This paragraph reports one TCR beta chain. These data originate in a study of blood T cell repertoires in COVID-19. About the research overall: The United States, Italy and Spain were the sources of the acute and convalescent COVID-19 samples.

Germline V lookup: CDR1 SGHDT, CDR2 YYEEEE. The CDR3 is made up of 19 amino acids. The V segment lost 0 bases and the J segment 5 bases; nucleotides outside the gene matches: 16. The assay was immunoSEQ multiplex PCR, and TCRdb's table has in-frame clones only and misses some. The sample carries more than 35,000 clones, roughly 70% recorded once. The source is a man at least 80 years old with acute or convalescent COVID-19. Sequenced input: peripheral blood. The chain is built from TRBV5-6 and TRBJ2-5, with 10 nucleotides matching TRBD2. The CDR3 coding sequence is TGTGCCAGCAGCTTGGGTGTTCTAGCGGGAGAGACAAAGAGGGAGACCCAGTACTTC. It translates to CASSLGVLAGETKRETQYF.